This TCR beta chain came from a study of shared clonotypes between healthy human individuals. Among the donors, all were Caucasian adults who lived in Nashville, Tennessee. Memory CD4+ cells were the fraction left after CD45RA+ naive selection. Profiled with immunoSEQ multiplex PCR; TCRdb holds only in-frame clones, not every one. The sample yields about a million clones, about 80% seen once. V was clipped by 1 base and J by 7 bases, with 23 bases between them. The germline gives CDR1 MDHEN, CDR2 SYDVKM. The CDR3 contains 17 residues. This clone was counted many times. Other DNA sequences in the sample encode the same CDR3.

Sequencing was carried out using memory CD4+ T cells from PBMCs. The subset denotes: CD45RA-negative fraction. This sequence was found in a man aged 18 to 29 in good health. Some clones in this sample may be carry-over from other donors' samples. V usage is TRBV28 and J usage is TRBJ2-7, with D perhaps TRBD2 (6 bases). The CDR3 protein is CASSLYPRGTSSGEQYF. CDR3 in DNA: TGTGCCAGCAGTTTATATCCACGCGGGACCTCCTCGGGTGAGCAGTACTTC.